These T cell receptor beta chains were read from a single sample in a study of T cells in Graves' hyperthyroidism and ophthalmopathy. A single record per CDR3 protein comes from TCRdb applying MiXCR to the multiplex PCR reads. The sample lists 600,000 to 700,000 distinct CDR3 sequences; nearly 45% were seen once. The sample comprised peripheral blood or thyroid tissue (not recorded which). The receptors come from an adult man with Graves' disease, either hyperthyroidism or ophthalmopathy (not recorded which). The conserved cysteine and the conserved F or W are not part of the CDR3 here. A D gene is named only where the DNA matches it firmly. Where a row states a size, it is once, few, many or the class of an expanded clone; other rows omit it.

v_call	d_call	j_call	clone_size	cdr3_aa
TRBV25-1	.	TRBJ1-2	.	ASSEVGHYGYT
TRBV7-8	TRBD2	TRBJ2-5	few	ASSLTSGGAGETQY
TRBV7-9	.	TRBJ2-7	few	ASSSGTHYEQY
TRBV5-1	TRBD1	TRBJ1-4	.	ASSSRDSNEKLF
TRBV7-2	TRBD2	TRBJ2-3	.	ASSQDWSSGGDTQY
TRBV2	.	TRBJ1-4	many	ASMDATNEKLF
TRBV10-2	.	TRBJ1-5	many	ASNESVKGLQPQH
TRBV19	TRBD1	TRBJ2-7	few	ASSIRDSSYEQY
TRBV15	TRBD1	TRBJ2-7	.	ATSRSTGGRPYEQY
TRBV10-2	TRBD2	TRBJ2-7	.	ASSEKFSGSAGSYEQY
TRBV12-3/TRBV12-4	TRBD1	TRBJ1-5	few	ASSHHMGQGLDQPQH
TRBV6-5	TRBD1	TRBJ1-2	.	ASSSSDRDGRGGYT
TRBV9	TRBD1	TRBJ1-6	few	ASSPTGGVNSPLH
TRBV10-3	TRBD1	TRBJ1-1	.	ATRRDRQNTEAF
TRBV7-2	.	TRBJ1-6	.	ASSLDGTAVGNSPLH
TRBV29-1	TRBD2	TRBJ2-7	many	SVLAGAREQY
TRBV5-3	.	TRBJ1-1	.	ASSPPRGTEAF
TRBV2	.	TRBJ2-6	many	ASSEDRPSGANVLT
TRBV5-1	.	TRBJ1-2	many	ASSVSGTLDGYT
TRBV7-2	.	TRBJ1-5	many	ASSWGEHQPQH
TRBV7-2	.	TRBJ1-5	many	ASSRDGWSNQPQH
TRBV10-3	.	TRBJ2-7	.	AISERVTFNEQY
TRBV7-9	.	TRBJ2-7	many	ASSLRQSAYEQY
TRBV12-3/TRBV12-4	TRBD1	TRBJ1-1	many	ASSKDRANTEAF
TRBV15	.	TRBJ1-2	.	ATSLGSGGPYGYT
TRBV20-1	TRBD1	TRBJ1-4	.	SAKGDSHEKLF